The 28 T cell receptor beta chains presented below share a single source sample, sequenced in a study of T cells in Graves' hyperthyroidism and ophthalmopathy. It was RNA transcripts that yielded the amplified TCR beta CDR3 regions. HTBI primers were used for first-round RT-PCR of the TCR CDR3. MiXCR, run by TCRdb on the multiplex PCR reads, gives a single entry per CDR3 protein. The repertoire holds more than 20,000 distinct CDR3 sequences, roughly 49% seen once, with about 25% in the top ten. Sequenced: blood. These receptors all stem from a middle-aged woman with Graves' hyperthyroidism that later progressed to Graves' ophthalmopathy.

The V call is TRBV7-8, the J call TRBJ2-1; 7 bases align to TRBD1. J was trimmed by 0 bases and V by 5 bases; bases with no gene match: 4. Looked up from germline, CDR1 is SGHVS and CDR2 is FQNEAQ. The CDR3 contains 15 residues. The CDR3 sequence: CASSRDRASYNEQFF. DNA for the CDR3: TGTGCCAGCAGCCGAGACAGGGCCTCCTACAATGAGCAGTTCTTC.

In its sample, this clonotype ranks as medium-sized. The chain links TRBV29-1 to TRBJ2-7; D is unclear. Per the germline V gene, CDR1 is SQVTM and CDR2 is ANQGSEA. This CDR3 has 13 residues. Trimming cost V 4 bases and J 5 bases, with 15 bases left between them. Here the CDR3 DNA reads TGCAGCGTTGGTTCGGACCAACTGAACGAGCAGTACTTC. The encoded protein is CSVGSDQLNEQYF.

As regards this clonotype: Since a much larger clone is just one base distant, this may be a read error. J is TRBJ2-7 and V is TRBV6-1; TRBD2 might be the D (5 bases). Germline loops: CDR1 MNHNS, CDR2 SASEGT. The CDR3 has 16 residues. Trimming cost V 1 base and J 2 bases, with 15 bases left between them. The CDR3 loop reads CASSEESGVGAYEQYF. CDR3 sequence (DNA): TGTGCCAGCAGTGAAGAGTCCGGGGTCGGCGCCTACGAGCAGTACTTC.

V usage is TRBV6-6 and J usage is TRBJ2-1; D is undetermined. The germline V gene encodes CDR1 MNHNY and CDR2 SVGAGI (reference sequence). This CDR3 is built from 13 residues. The CDR3 region has the DNA TGTGCTCCCGGGCAGGACGTAGACAATGAGCAGTTCTTC. Protein: CAPGQDVDNEQFF.

This clonotype was observed many times. This sequence joins TRBV6-1 and TRBJ2-3, with a tentative D call TRBD1 (5 bases). Germline CDR1 MNHNS, CDR2 SASEGT. V gave up 10 bases and J gave up 5 bases, with 22 bases separating them. This CDR3 contains 15 residues. In DNA form, the CDR3 reads TGTGCCATTCGCCGCACGTCAGGGATACAAGATACGCAGTATTTT. It specifies CAIRRTSGIQDTQYF.

The rearrangement links TRBV5-4 to TRBJ2-1; D not certain. Germline loops: CDR1 SGHNT, CDR2 YYREEE (reference sequence). The CDR3 is 14 residues long. V dropped 2 bases and J dropped 12 bases, with 18 bases sitting between them. The CDR3 region has the DNA TGTGCCAGCAGCTTAGGATTAGAAGTAAGTGTGCAGTTCTTC. Amino acids: CASSLGLEVSVQFF.

V and J are TRBV20-1 and TRBJ1-5, with D tentatively TRBD1 (5 bases). V lost 4 bases and J 4 bases, leaving 8 bases between the germline ends. The CDR3 spans 12 residues. The germline CDR1 and CDR2 sequences are DFQATT and SNEGSKA (reference sequence). In DNA, the CDR3 is TGCAGTGCTACAGGGTTGAATCAGCCCCAGCATTTT. Translating gives CSATGLNQPQHF.

This clonotype showed up just a few times. The chain uses TRBV20-1 and TRBJ2-7; D remains ambiguous. V was cut by 0 bases and J by 3 bases, with 18 bases left in between. The CDR3 has 16 residues. Germline CDR1 and CDR2: DFQATT and SNEGSKA (reference sequence). The CDR3 DNA follows: TGCAGTGCTAGAGATCGCACTTCAAGTGACTTCTACGAGCAGTACTTC. As protein: CSARDRTSSDFYEQYF.

The chain couples TRBV7-9 to TRBJ2-5; TRBD1 agrees at 7 bases. CDR1 SEHNR and CDR2 FQNEAQ come from the germline V gene (reference sequence). V was pared by 1 base and J by 2 bases, with 1 base of the junction left unmatched. The CDR3 length is 14 residues. The DNA of the CDR3 is TGTGCCAGCAGCTTAGGACAGGGACAAGAGACCCAGTACTTC. Translation: CASSLGQGQETQYF.

The V call is TRBV3-1, the J call TRBJ2-2; TRBD1 aligns across 7 bases. CDR1 and CDR2 from the germline V gene are LGHDT and YNNKEL (reference sequence). Unmatched junction bases numbered 3, after V lost 2 bases and J lost 3 bases. This CDR3 has 15 amino acids. The CDR3 is CASSQSTGDTGELFF. The CDR3 nucleotides are TGTGCCAGCAGCCAATCCACAGGGGACACCGGGGAGCTGTTTTTT.

A few counts support this clonotype. J is TRBJ2-1 and V is TRBV7-2; tentative D call: TRBD1 (6 bases). Trimming cost V 5 bases and J 5 bases, with 13 bases left between them. CDR1 and CDR2 from the germline V gene are SGHTA and FQGNSA. The CDR3 runs 14 residues. CDR3 sequence: CASSPGDPNNEQFF. Here the CDR3 DNA reads TGTGCCAGCAGCCCAGGGGACCCAAACAATGAGCAGTTCTTC.

This clonotype was seen a few times. J is TRBJ2-1 and V is TRBV2; weak D call: TRBD2 (6 bases). CDR1 and CDR2 (germline): SNHLY, FYNNEI. The CDR3 covers 15 residues. V lost 2 bases and J lost 6, with 14 bases in between. CDR3 DNA: TGTGCCAGCAGTGAACGGGAGTACAACCCCAATGAGCAGTTCTTC. It encodes CASSEREYNPNEQFF.

This clonotype was observed at least ten times. A much larger clone lies a single base off, so this may be a read error. The CDR3 end shows no conserved phenylalanine or tryptophan, and so a read error is likely. The chain couples TRBV20-1 to TRBJ1-1; possibly TRBD1 for D (6 bases). Germline V gives CDR1 DFQATT, CDR2 SNEGSKA (reference sequence). CDR3 size: 15 residues. V dropped 4 bases and J dropped 2 bases, with 17 bases sitting between them. CDR3 DNA: TGCAGTGCTACCGCGGCCAGGGGTTATAACACTGAAGCTTTCCTT. Encoded protein: CSATAARGYNTEAFL.

By sample share, this clonotype is medium-sized (0.01 to 0.1%). The V and J genes are TRBV20-1 and TRBJ2-3; 10 nucleotides align to TRBD2. This CDR3 is built from 16 residues. V trimming: 1 base; J trimming: 8 bases; junction bases outside the gene matches: 12. Germline V gives CDR1 DFQATT, CDR2 SNEGSKA (reference sequence). CDR3 sequence: CSARGKREGLFRTQYF. As DNA, the CDR3 is TGCAGTGCTAGAGGGAAGCGGGAGGGCCTTTTTCGTACGCAGTATTTT.

This sequence joins TRBV2 and TRBJ1-1, with 9 bases fitting TRBD1. Losses at the gene ends were 7 bases for V and 4 bases for J; bases not matched to a gene: 4. The CDR3 consists of 13 residues. Germline values: CDR1 SNHLY, CDR2 FYNNEI. The CDR3 is CASMRTGATEAFF. The CDR3 DNA sequence: TGTGCCAGCATGAGGACAGGGGCCACTGAAGCTTTCTTT.

The V and J genes are TRBV6-5 and TRBJ2-6, with D unresolved. The CDR3 is 12 residues long. The germline V and J ends were trimmed by 7 bases and 4 bases, with 5 bases remaining between them. Germline CDR1 reads MNHEY; CDR2 reads SVGAGI. This CDR3 reads CASTAGANVLTF. In DNA form, the CDR3 reads TGTGCCAGCACAGCCGGGGCCAACGTCCTGACTTTC.

The chain carries TRBV5-1 and TRBJ2-7, with D hard to call. Trimming stripped 0 bases from V and 3 bases from J, with 10 bases between. Looked up from germline, CDR1 is SGHRS and CDR2 is YFSETQ. The CDR3 totals 14 residues. CDR3 in DNA: TGCGCCAGCAGCTTGGAGCAGAATCACTACGAGCAGTACTTC. It specifies CASSLEQNHYEQYF.

V and J are TRBV2 and TRBJ2-7; D uncertain. This CDR3 contains 13 residues. The V gene lost 3 bases and the J gene lost 3 bases, with 9 bases spanning the gap. From germline, CDR1 is SNHLY and CDR2 FYNNEI. The CDR3 region has the DNA TGTGCCAGCAGTGACGAGCTAGGCTACGAGCAGTACTTC. Translated: CASSDELGYEQYF.

Within the sample, this clonotype is medium-sized. The J gene is TRBJ2-7, the V gene TRBV2; 13 nucleotides line up with TRBD2. Trimming cost V 4 bases and J 0 bases; bases outside gene matches: 0. This CDR3 has 15 amino acids. Germline CDR1 and CDR2: SNHLY and FYNNEI. The CDR3 reads CASSGTSGSSYEQYF. The DNA for the CDR3 is TGTGCCAGCAGTGGGACTAGCGGGAGCTCCTACGAGCAGTACTTC.

The chain couples TRBV24-1 to TRBJ1-1, with D unclear. CDR3 length equals 13 residues. CDR1 is KGHDR and CDR2 is SFDVKD in the germline V gene. V lost 5 bases and J 2 bases, leaving 8 bases between the germline ends. The CDR3, as DNA: TGTGCCACCAGTGTCGGGAGAAACACTGAAGCTTTCTTT. It encodes CATSVGRNTEAFF.

This chain connects TRBV10-2 to TRBJ2-2; TRBD1 matches 9 bases. Unmatched junction bases numbered 8, after V lost 10 bases and J lost 5 bases. The CDR3 sequence is 14 residues long. CDR1 and CDR2 (germline): WSHSY, SAAADI. This chain's CDR3 is CATRDREGTGELFF. CDR3 DNA: TGCGCCACCCGGGACAGGGAAGGAACCGGGGAGCTGTTTTTT.

In regard to this clonotype: Germline and junction disagree at one end, which may indicate a read error. V gene TRBV5-8 combines with J gene TRBJ2-3; TRBD2 might be the D (6 bases). The CDR3 sequence is 13 residues long. Germline assignment: CDR1 SGHTS and CDR2 YDEGEE. CDR3 sequence (DNA): TGTGCCAGCAGCTTCGGAGGGGCAGATGCGCAGTATTTT. Translated, it gives CASSFGGADAQYF.

The chain is built from TRBV7-9 and TRBJ2-7; 9 bases match TRBD2. The CDR3 covers 15 residues. Germline loops: CDR1 SEHNR, CDR2 FQNEAQ (reference sequence). Trimming cost V 5 bases and J 3 bases; bases outside gene matches: 8. The CDR3 nucleotides are TGTGCCAGCAGCCTAGAGTCAGCGGGAGGCTACGAGCAGTACTTC. Translating gives CASSLESAGGYEQYF.

This clonotype was seen once. V usage is TRBV2 and J usage is TRBJ2-1; D gene ambiguous. The germline V and J ends were trimmed by 3 bases and 1 base, with 13 bases remaining between them. Germline V lookup: CDR1 SNHLY, CDR2 FYNNEI. The CDR3 runs to 16 residues. CDR3 DNA: TGTGCCAGCAGTGAGTTCGTCATGGGGTCCTACAATGAGCAGTTCTTC. The encoded protein is CASSEFVMGSYNEQFF. Variable domain in full (rest from reference TRBV2 and TRBJ2-1): EPEVTQTPSHQVTQMGQEVILRCVPISNHLYFYWYRQILGQKVEFLVSFYNNEISEKSEIFDDQFSVERPDGSNFTLKIRSTKLEDSAMYFCASSEFVMGSYNEQFFGPGTRLTVL.

This clonotype was seen more than once but under ten times. The V call is TRBV9, the J call TRBJ1-5, with 11 bases matching TRBD1. The CDR3 loop spans 15 amino acids. V was clipped by 3 bases and J by 5 bases; unmatched bases: 4. Germline CDR1 reads SGDLS; CDR2 reads YYNGEE. CDR3 residues: CASSAGTGGYQPQHF. Written as DNA, the CDR3 is TGTGCCAGCAGCGCCGGGACAGGGGGTTATCAGCCCCAGCATTTT.

The chain joins TRBV25-1 to TRBJ2-7; 16 nucleotides match TRBD2. This CDR3 comprises 20 residues. The trim removed 5 bases at V and 0 bases at J, leaving 13 bases unmatched. Germline V gene sequence: CDR1 MGHDK, CDR2 SYGVNS. CDR3 bases: TGTGCCAGCAGTACAATCACCGGGACTAGCGGGAGGGGCAGCTCCTACGAGCAGTACTTC. Protein sequence: CASSTITGTSGRGSSYEQYF.

CDR3: CASRNGGGGSGNTIYF. The CDR3 DNA sequence: TGTGCCAGCAGGAACGGGGGGGGAGGCTCTGGAAACACCATATATTTT. The rearrangement joins TRBV2 to TRBJ1-3, with a weak D call TRBD1 (5 bases). V was cut by 6 bases and J by 0 bases, with 15 bases left in between. CDR1 and CDR2 from the germline V gene are SNHLY and FYNNEI. This CDR3 spans 16 amino acids.

This rearrangement joins TRBV5-5 to TRBJ1-5, with D uncertain. The CDR3 runs 14 residues. Germline V CDR1 and CDR2: SGHKS, YYEKEE (reference sequence). V dropped 0 bases and J dropped 1 base, with 5 bases sitting between them. CDR3 protein: CASSLDMSNQPQHF. Written as DNA, the CDR3 is TGTGCCAGCAGCTTGGACATGAGCAATCAGCCCCAGCATTTT.